The entry below describes one T cell receptor beta chain. The data originate from a study of blood T cell repertoires in COVID-19. Across the whole study: Samples representing acute and convalescent COVID-19 were sourced from the United States, Italy and Spain. T cells, B-cell-depleted T cells, or PBMCs supplied cDNA or gDNA.

CDR3 length: 16 residues. V was clipped by 0 bases and J by 5 bases; unmatched bases: 9. The germline V gene encodes CDR1 MNHEY and CDR2 SVGAGI. In the authors' methods: Nucleated cell counts were estimated from reference gene primer amplification. Assay: immunoSEQ multiplex PCR; the TCRdb copy retains only in-frame clones and omits some. The DNA gave D and trimming, while V, J and clone size come from that table. The table shows about 44,000 clones, with 80% to 90% occurring only once. This sequence joins TRBV6-5 and TRBJ2-5; 7 nucleotides agree with TRBD2. Sequencing input: peripheral blood. The sequence derives from a human donor in a cohort sampled during active COVID-19. The CDR3 DNA is TGTGCCAGCAGTTACTCCGGGGGGACCTCGTGGGAGACCCAGTACTTC. Amino acids: CASSYSGGTSWETQYF.